The 8 T cell receptor beta chains presented below share a single source sample, sequenced in a study of blood T cell repertoires in COVID-19. The method was immunoSEQ multiplex PCR; TCRdb's version includes in-frame clones alone and lacks a portion of them. The sample contains some 270,000 clones, around 82% of which appear only once. Input material: peripheral blood. Source of these receptors: a human donor with COVID-19, enrolled during active disease. The donor label of this sample is uncertain.

The chain joins TRBV7-8 to TRBJ2-7; D unresolved. Germline V CDR1 and CDR2: SGHVS, FQNEAQ. Trimming took off 1 base at V and 3 bases at J, with 16 bases between the two ends. This CDR3 spans 16 amino acids. CDR3 sequence: CASSLGNSLGVYEQYF. For the CDR3, the DNA is TGTGCCAGCAGCTTAGGGAACTCCCTAGGAGTCTACGAGCAGTACTTC.

CDR3 coding DNA: TGTGCCAGCAAGCCGGACACAGCGCTGTATGGCTACACCTTC. Its translation: CASKPDTALYGYTF. This chain uses TRBV2 with TRBJ1-2; perhaps TRBD1 as D (5 bases). This CDR3 comprises 14 residues. Trimming took off 7 bases at V and 5 bases at J, with 17 bases between the two ends. CDR1 and CDR2 (germline): SNHLY, FYNNEI.

V usage is TRBV9 and J usage is TRBJ2-3; D possibly corresponds to TRBD1 (5 bases). The germline V and J ends were trimmed by 0 bases and 0 bases, with 11 bases remaining between them. The germline V gene has CDR1 SGDLS and CDR2 YYNGEE. CDR3 length: 16 amino acids. The CDR3 is CASSVAPTASTDTQYF. In DNA, the CDR3 is TGTGCCAGCAGCGTAGCTCCGACAGCTAGCACAGATACGCAGTATTTT.

The count of this clone is one. This chain links TRBV19 with TRBJ1-5; D possibly corresponds to TRBD1 (6 bases). The germline gives CDR1 LNHDA, CDR2 SQIVND (reference sequence). V dropped 6 bases and J dropped 2 bases, with 11 bases sitting between them. This CDR3 has 14 residues. The DNA of the CDR3 is TGTGCCAGTAGAGGGGGTGCAGGCAATCAGCCCCAGCATTTT. This gives the protein CASRGGAGNQPQHF.

The chain uses TRBV2 and TRBJ2-7; D is unresolved. The CDR3 is 12 amino acids. Germline CDR1 reads SNHLY; CDR2 reads FYNNEI. Trimming took 1 base from V and 2 from J, leaving 3 bases between them. The CDR3 bases are TGTGCCAGCAGTGAAGGGCCCTACGAGCAGTACTTC. It yields the protein CASSEGPYEQYF.

The chain uses TRBV7-9 and TRBJ1-4, with D unclear. This CDR3 spans 15 amino acids. V was clipped by 1 base and J by 4 bases, with 10 bases between them. Germline values: CDR1 SEHNR, CDR2 FQNEAQ (reference sequence). In DNA form, the CDR3 reads TGTGCCAGCAGCTTAGTGGCAGGTTATAATGAAAAACTGTTTTTT. Protein product: CASSLVAGYNEKLFF.

The CDR3 protein is CASSQRWGVSGETQYF. The CDR3 DNA reads as TGCGCCAGCAGCCAACGGTGGGGGGTATCGGGAGAGACCCAGTACTTC. The chain joins TRBV4-3 to TRBJ2-5, with D possibly being TRBD2 (6 bases). The CDR3 totals 16 residues. Germline CDR1 reads LGHNA; CDR2 reads YSLEER. Trimming removed 2 bases at V and 4 bases at J, with 17 bases between.

This CDR3 reads CASSRGRTILSGNTIYF. For the CDR3, the DNA is TGTGCCAGCAGCCGGGGACGGACTATCCTCTCTGGAAACACCATATATTTT. The chain is built from TRBV28 and TRBJ1-3; weak D call: TRBD1 (5 bases). Germline CDR1 MDHEN, CDR2 SYDVKM. The V end was cut by 6 bases, the J end by 0 bases, with 18 bases between. This CDR3 is built from 17 residues.